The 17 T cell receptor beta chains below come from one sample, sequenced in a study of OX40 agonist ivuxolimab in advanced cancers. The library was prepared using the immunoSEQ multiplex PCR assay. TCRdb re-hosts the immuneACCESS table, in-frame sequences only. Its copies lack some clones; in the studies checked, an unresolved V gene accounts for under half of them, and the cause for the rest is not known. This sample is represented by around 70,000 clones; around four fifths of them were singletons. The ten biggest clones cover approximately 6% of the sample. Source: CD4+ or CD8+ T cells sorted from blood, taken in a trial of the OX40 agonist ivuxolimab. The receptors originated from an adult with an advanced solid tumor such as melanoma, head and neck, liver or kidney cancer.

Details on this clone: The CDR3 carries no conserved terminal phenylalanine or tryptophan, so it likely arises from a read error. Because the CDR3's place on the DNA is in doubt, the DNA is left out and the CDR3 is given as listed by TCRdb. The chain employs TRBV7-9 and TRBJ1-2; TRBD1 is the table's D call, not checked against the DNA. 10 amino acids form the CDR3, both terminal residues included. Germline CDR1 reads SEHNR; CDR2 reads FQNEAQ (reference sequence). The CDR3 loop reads CASSRYTGRL.

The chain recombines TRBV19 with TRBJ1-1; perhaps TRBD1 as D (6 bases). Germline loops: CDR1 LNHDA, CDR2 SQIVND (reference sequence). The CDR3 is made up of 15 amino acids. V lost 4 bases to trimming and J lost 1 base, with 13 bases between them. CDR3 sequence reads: CASSKGPTGNTEAFF. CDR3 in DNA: TGTGCCAGTAGTAAAGGCCCGACAGGGAACACTGAAGCTTTCTTT.

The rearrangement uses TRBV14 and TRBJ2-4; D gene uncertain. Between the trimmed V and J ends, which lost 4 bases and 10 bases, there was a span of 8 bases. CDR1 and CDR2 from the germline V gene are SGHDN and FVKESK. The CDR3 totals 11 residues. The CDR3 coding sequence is TGTGCCAGCAGCCTTGGATCTATTCAGTACTTC. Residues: CASSLGSIQYF.

In DNA form, the CDR3 reads TGTGCCAGCAGCTTGACGACAGGGGGTAAGGATGAAAAACTGTTTTTT. Translation: CASSLTTGGKDEKLFF. This chain joins TRBV7-9 and TRBJ1-4, with 9 bases matching TRBD1. From germline, CDR1 is SEHNR and CDR2 FQNEAQ (reference sequence). The J segment lost 6 bases and the V segment lost 3 bases, leaving 8 bases of the junction unmatched. The CDR3 length is 16 residues.

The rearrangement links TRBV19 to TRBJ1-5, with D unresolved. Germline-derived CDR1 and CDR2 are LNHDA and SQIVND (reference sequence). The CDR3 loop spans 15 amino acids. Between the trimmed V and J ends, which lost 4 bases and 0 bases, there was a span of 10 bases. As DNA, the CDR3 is TGTGCCAGTAGTACCCTTCGGGGTAGCAATCAGCCCCAGCATTTT. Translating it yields CASSTLRGSNQPQHF.

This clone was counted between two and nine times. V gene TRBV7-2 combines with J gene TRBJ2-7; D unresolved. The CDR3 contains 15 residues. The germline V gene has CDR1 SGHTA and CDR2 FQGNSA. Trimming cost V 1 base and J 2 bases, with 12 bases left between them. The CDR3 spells CASSLDPGSPYEQYF. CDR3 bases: TGTGCCAGCAGCTTAGATCCGGGCTCCCCCTACGAGCAGTACTTC.

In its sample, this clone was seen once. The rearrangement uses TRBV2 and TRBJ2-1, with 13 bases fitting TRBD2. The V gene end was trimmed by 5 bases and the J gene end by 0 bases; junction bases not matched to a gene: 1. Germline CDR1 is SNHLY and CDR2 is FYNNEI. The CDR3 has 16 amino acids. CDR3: CASSRTSGGSYNEQFF. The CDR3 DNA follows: TGTGCCAGCAGTCGGACTAGCGGGGGCTCCTACAATGAGCAGTTCTTC.

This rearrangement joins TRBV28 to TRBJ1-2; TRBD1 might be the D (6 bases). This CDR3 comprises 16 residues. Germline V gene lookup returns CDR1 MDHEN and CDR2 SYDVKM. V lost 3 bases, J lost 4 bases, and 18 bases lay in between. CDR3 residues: CASSLGRSGGLYGYTF. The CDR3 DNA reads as TGTGCCAGCAGTTTGGGTCGGTCGGGGGGCCTCTATGGCTACACCTTC.

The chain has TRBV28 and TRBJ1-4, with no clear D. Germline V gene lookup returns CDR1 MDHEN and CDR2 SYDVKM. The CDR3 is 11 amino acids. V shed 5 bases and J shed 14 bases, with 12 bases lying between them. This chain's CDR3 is CASSPGVSLFF. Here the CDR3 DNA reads TGTGCCAGCAGTCCGGGCGTATCCCTGTTTTTT.

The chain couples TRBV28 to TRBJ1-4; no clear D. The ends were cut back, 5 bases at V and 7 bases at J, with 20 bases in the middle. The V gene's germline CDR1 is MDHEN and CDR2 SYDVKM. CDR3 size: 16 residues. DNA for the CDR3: TGTGCCAGCAGTCCCCCCCACACCACCGACGGTGAAAAACTGTTTTTT. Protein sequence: CASSPPHTTDGEKLFF.

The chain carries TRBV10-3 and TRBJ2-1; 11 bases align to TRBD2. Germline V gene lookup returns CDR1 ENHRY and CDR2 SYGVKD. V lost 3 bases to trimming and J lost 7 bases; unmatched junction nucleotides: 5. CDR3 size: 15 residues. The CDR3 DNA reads TGTGCCATCAGTGAAACTAGCGGGGGTCTGAATGAGCAGTTCTTC. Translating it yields CAISETSGGLNEQFF.

CDR3 residues: CASSVDKIRRKTYGYTF. The CDR3 DNA reads TGCGCCAGCAGTGTCGATAAGATACGCAGAAAGACCTATGGCTACACCTTC. The chain joins TRBV4-3 to TRBJ1-2; no clear D gene. V was clipped by 6 bases and J by 4 bases, with 24 bases between them. The CDR3 is 17 amino acids. Germline V gives CDR1 LGHNA, CDR2 YSLEER.

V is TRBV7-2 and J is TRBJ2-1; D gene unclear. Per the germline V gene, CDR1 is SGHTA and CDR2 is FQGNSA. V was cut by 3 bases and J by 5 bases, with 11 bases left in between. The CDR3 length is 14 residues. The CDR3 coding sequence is TGTGCCAGCAGCTTGATTGCAGTAAACAATGAGCAGTTCTTC. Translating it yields CASSLIAVNNEQFF. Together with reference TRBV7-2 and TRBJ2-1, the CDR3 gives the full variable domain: GAGVSQSPSNKVTEKGKDVELRCDPISGHTALYWYRQSLGQGLEFLIYFQGNSAPDKSGLPSDRFSAERTGGSVSTLTIQRTQQEDSAVYLCASSLIAVNNEQFFGPGTRLTVL.

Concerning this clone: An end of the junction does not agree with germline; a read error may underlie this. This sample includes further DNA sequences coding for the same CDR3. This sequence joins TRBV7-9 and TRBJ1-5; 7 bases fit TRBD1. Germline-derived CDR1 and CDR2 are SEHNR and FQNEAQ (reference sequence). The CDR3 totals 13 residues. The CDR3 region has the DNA TGTGCCAGCAGCTTAACAGGGGATCAACCCCAGCATTTT. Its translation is CASSLTGDQPQHF.

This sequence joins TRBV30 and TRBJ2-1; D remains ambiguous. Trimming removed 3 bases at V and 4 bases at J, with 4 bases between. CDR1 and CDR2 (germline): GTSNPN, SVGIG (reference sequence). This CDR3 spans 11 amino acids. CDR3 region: CAWRGYNEQFF. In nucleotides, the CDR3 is TGTGCCTGGAGGGGGTACAATGAGCAGTTCTTC.

DNA of the CDR3: TGTGCCAGCAGCCAAGAATGGGGGGACACTGAAGCTTTCTTT. As protein: CASSQEWGDTEAFF. The V gene is TRBV4-2, the J gene TRBJ1-1, with D possibly matching TRBD1 (5 bases). V was cut by 0 bases and J by 3 bases, with 8 bases left in between. The length of the CDR3 is 14 residues. CDR1 and CDR2 (germline): LGHNA, YNFKEQ.

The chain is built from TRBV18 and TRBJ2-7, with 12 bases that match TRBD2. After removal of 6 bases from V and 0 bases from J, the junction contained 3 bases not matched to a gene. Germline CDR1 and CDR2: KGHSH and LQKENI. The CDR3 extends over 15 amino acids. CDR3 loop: CASSPSGRGSYEQYF. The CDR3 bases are TGTGCCAGCTCGCCTAGCGGGAGGGGCTCCTACGAGCAGTACTTC. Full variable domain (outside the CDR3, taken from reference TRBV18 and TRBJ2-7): NAGVMQNPRHLVRRRGQEARLRCSPMKGHSHVYWYRQLPEEGLKFMVYLQKENIIDESGMPKERFSAEFPKEGPSILRIQQVVRGDSAAYFCASSPSGRGSYEQYFGPGTRLTVT.